A selection of T cell receptor beta chains follows, all from one sample in a study of T cell repertoires in cytomegalovirus infection. A single record per CDR3 protein comes from TCRdb applying MiXCR to the reads. Among about 230,000 distinct CDR3 sequences, over 20% were seen once, and the ten largest hold 15% to 20%. Sequencing was done on a sample of CD8+ T cells from PBMCs. The source is a human donor in good health (CMV status not recorded). Some clones in this sample may be carry-over from other donors' samples. CDR3s include the opening cysteine and the closing phenylalanine or tryptophan.

j_call,v_call,cdr3_aa
TRBJ2-3,TRBV11-2,CASSRYGGLEDTQYF
TRBJ1-1,TRBV6-1,CASRSNPGLNTEAFF
TRBJ2-1,TRBV5-1,CASSLRSSGYSYNEQFF
TRBJ1-5,TRBV28,CASSFLTGTGGYSNQPQHF
TRBJ2-5,TRBV7-2,CASSLVGLKDRETQYF
TRBJ2-2,TRBV10-3,CAISEPEGQIGLNTGELFF
TRBJ2-7,TRBV6-5,CASSYADSSYEQYF
TRBJ2-1,TRBV12-3/TRBV12-4,CASRGDYLHNEQFF
TRBJ2-1,TRBV19,CASSTLTGNEQFF
TRBJ2-6,TRBV6-8,CATSRQGAGANVLTF
TRBJ1-1,TRBV7-8,CASSYGNQGEAFF
TRBJ1-2,TRBV2,CASSEALHGAVYGYTF
TRBJ1-2,TRBV12-3/TRBV12-4,CASSTSPGRGYTF
TRBJ1-1,TRBV7-9,CASSLGGAPGAFF
TRBJ2-2,TRBV6-6,CASSPSWSSGGSGELFF
TRBJ2-3,TRBV6-2/TRBV6-3,CASSYAGLPDTQYF
TRBJ2-5,TRBV29-1,CSVDGIEDRGPETQYF
TRBJ1-2,TRBV25-1,CASSGNRGRDLRGYGYTF
TRBJ1-2,TRBV20-1,CSATRGLNYGYTF
TRBJ2-7,TRBV12-3/TRBV12-4,CASGLGTGSGYEQYF